These 9 T cell receptor beta chains were sequenced from one sample in a study of shared clonotypes between healthy human individuals. Positively selected for CCR7, the CD45RO-negative cells used as naive CD8 cells excluded terminally differentiated effector memory CD45RA+ cells. TCRdb keeps only in-frame clones here, not all; method: immunoSEQ multiplex PCR. Found here are some 1,900,000 clones, about 94% of them singletons; the top ten hold approximately 1%. The sample consisted of naive CD8+ T cells sorted from blood. These receptor sequences come from a man aged 18-30 years in good health.

The V and J genes are TRBV2 and TRBJ1-1; 7 bases are a match to TRBD1. Germline trimming cut 6 bases from V and 4 bases from J; bases unmatched to any gene: 5. The CDR3 totals 13 residues. Per germline, CDR1 SNHLY and CDR2 FYNNEI. For the CDR3, the DNA is TGTGCCAGCAGACAACAGGGGCCCACTGAAGCTTTCTTT. It specifies CASRQQGPTEAFF. The complete variable domain, with remaining parts taken from reference TRBV2 and TRBJ1-1, reads EPEVTQTPSHQVTQMGQEVILRCVPISNHLYFYWYRQILGQKVEFLVSFYNNEISEKSEIFDDQFSVERPDGSNFTLKIRSTKLEDSAMYFCASRQQGPTEAFFGQGTRLTVV.

This sequence joins TRBV28 and TRBJ1-4; TRBD1 might be the D (6 bases). Looked up from germline, CDR1 is MDHEN and CDR2 is SYDVKM. This CDR3 spans 16 amino acids. V dropped 6 bases and J dropped 5 bases, with 19 bases sitting between them. In DNA form, the CDR3 reads TGTGCCAGCAGATATAACTTGGGACATTTAAATGAAAAACTGTTTTTT. Its translation: CASRYNLGHLNEKLFF.

The chain couples TRBV2 to TRBJ2-7; D is undetermined. Trimming took 4 bases from V and 1 from J, leaving 8 bases between them. The germline CDR1 and CDR2 sequences are SNHLY and FYNNEI. The CDR3 extends over 13 amino acids. CDR3 coding DNA: TGTGCCAGCAGTGCGGTAGTTTCCTACGAGCAGTACTTC. As protein: CASSAVVSYEQYF. The variable domain in full, with the rest retrieved from reference TRBV2 and TRBJ2-7, is EPEVTQTPSHQVTQMGQEVILRCVPISNHLYFYWYRQILGQKVEFLVSFYNNEISEKSEIFDDQFSVERPDGSNFTLKIRSTKLEDSAMYFCASSAVVSYEQYFGPGTRLTVT.

V gene TRBV7-9 combines with J gene TRBJ2-7; TRBD2 is a possible D gene (6 bases). CDR1 and CDR2 (germline): SEHNR, FQNEAQ (reference sequence). The CDR3 runs to 15 residues. V shed 1 base and J shed 4 bases, with 14 bases lying between them. CDR3 DNA: TGTGCCAGCAGCTTAGTTGGACTAAAAACTTACGAGCAGTACTTC. This gives the protein CASSLVGLKTYEQYF.

On this clone: Within the sample, other DNA sequences also encode this same CDR3. V gene TRBV9 combines with J gene TRBJ2-7; perhaps D is TRBD1 or TRBD2 (6 bases each). CDR1 and CDR2 from the germline V gene are SGDLS and YYNGEE. The CDR3 contains 14 residues. V lost 3 bases, J lost 4 bases, and 14 bases lay in between. The chain's CDR3 is CASSEGDRGYEQYF. DNA of the CDR3: TGTGCCAGCAGCGAGGGGGACCGGGGGTACGAGCAGTACTTC. Combining the CDR3 with reference TRBV9 and TRBJ2-7 gives the whole variable domain DSGVTQTPKHLITATGQRVTLRCSPRSGDLSVYWYQQSLDQGLQFLIQYYNGEERAKGNILERFSAQQFPDLHSELNLSSLELGDSALYFCASSEGDRGYEQYFGPGTRLTVT.

The chain uses TRBV4-3 and TRBJ1-1; the D is unclear. The CDR3 consists of 14 residues. Trimming took off 1 base at V and 3 bases at J, with 9 bases between the two ends. The germline gives CDR1 LGHNA, CDR2 YSLEER. The CDR3 region is CASSQVLQDTEAFF. CDR3 nucleotides: TGCGCCAGCAGCCAAGTCCTCCAGGACACTGAAGCTTTCTTT.

With regard to this clone: The sample holds other DNA sequences that translate to the same CDR3. This chain connects TRBV19 to TRBJ2-3; D may be TRBD2 (5 bases). CDR3 length: 15 amino acids. The V end lost 2 bases, the J end lost 3 bases, and 12 bases lay between the germline ends. CDR1 and CDR2 (germline): LNHDA, SQIVND (reference sequence). CDR3 nucleotides: TGTGCCAGTAGTATACTGGCCGAGGGAACAGATACGCAGTATTTT. It translates to CASSILAEGTDTQYF.

The V and J genes are TRBV5-6 and TRBJ2-3; D is uncertain. Germline CDR1 SGHDT, CDR2 YYEEEE. This CDR3 contains 17 residues. Trimming shortened V by 0 bases and J by 2 bases, and 16 bases separated the two germline ends. The CDR3 DNA sequence: TGTGCCAGCAGCTTGGGAAACGGGCCCCTCCTCACAGATACGCAGTATTTT. It is translated as CASSLGNGPLLTDTQYF.

The chain employs TRBV15 and TRBJ1-5; TRBD1 aligns across 8 bases. Germline V lookup: CDR1 LNHNV, CDR2 YYDKDF (reference sequence). CDR3 size: 15 residues. J was trimmed by 7 bases and V by 3 bases; bases with no gene match: 8. CDR3 sequence (DNA): TGTGCCACCAGCAGTGCTCAGGGGGCCGAGCAGCCCCAGCATTTT. It is translated as CATSSAQGAEQPQHF.